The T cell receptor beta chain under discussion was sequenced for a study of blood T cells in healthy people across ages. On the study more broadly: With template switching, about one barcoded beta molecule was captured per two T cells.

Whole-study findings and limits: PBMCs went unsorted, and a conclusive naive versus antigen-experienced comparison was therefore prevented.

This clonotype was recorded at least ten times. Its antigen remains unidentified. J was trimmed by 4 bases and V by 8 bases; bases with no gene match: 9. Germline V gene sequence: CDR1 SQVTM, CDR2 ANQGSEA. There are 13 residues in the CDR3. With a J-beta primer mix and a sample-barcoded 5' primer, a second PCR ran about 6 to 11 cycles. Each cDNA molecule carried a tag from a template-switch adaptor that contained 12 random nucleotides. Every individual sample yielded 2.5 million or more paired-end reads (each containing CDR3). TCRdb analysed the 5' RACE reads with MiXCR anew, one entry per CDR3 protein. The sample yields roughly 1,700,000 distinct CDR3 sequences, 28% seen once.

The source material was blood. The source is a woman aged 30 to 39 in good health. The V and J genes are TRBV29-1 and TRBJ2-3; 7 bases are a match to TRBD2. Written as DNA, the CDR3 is TGCAGCCTTTCGAGGAGCGGGGCAGATACGCAGTATTTT. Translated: CSLSRSGADTQYF.